This TCR beta chain was captured in a study of T cell responses to AZD1222 COVID-19 vaccine. The repertoire was sequenced with immunoSEQ multiplex PCR; TCRdb's copy has only in-frame clones and lacks some. Altogether 200,000 to 250,000 clones are present, 85% to 95% being singletons, with the ten largest covering over 0.95%. In the case of this clone: Its target is not known.

Regarding the study as a whole: Females made up more of the donors, who were largely white British, and clonal diversity may have come out too low. Among AZD1222 vaccinees, only 6 or 7 were seropositive at baseline. All repertoire sampling was performed exclusively after the peak T cell response. Receipt of two AZD1222 doses was followed by a rise in Spike-specific TCR breadth and depth.

This CDR3 region has 14 residues. Trimming removed 6 bases from V and 2 bases from J, with 13 bases in between. Germline V CDR1 and CDR2: MNHEY, SVGAGI. The sequences come from peripheral blood, collected on day 0 of MenACWY control vaccination. This sequence joins TRBV6-5 and TRBJ1-2; D unclear. The sequence came from an adult in good health. DNA for the CDR3: TGTGCCAGCAGCCGACAAGCAGCCAACTATGGCTACACCTTC. Protein product: CASSRQAANYGYTF.